This T cell receptor (beta chain) was captured by sequencing in a study of CD8 T cells in Susac syndrome. Roughly 0.45 to 1 ug RNA was reverse transcribed with random hexamers. TCR beta CDR3 was amplified by immunoSEQ multiplex PCR. This amplification extended across 54 Vbeta and 13 Jbeta segments. TCRdb itself ran the immunoSEQ multiplex PCR reads through MiXCR, one entry per CDR3 protein. Of some 160,000 distinct CDR3 sequences in the sample, approximately 94% were seen once. Blood CD8+ and CD4+ T cells underwent high-throughput TCR beta sequencing. The ends were cut back, 3 bases at V and 1 base at J, with 11 bases in the middle. Per the germline V gene, CDR1 is MRHNA and CDR2 is SNTAGT. This CDR3 contains 15 residues.

This chain joins TRBV6-4 and TRBJ2-3; possibly TRBD1 for D (5 bases). The sample consisted of CD4+ T cells from PBMCs. The receptor's source is a human donor with Susac syndrome. For the CDR3, the DNA is TGTGCCAGCAGTGAAGGAACAGGAGGCACAGATACGCAGTATTTT. Amino acid sequence: CASSEGTGGTDTQYF.